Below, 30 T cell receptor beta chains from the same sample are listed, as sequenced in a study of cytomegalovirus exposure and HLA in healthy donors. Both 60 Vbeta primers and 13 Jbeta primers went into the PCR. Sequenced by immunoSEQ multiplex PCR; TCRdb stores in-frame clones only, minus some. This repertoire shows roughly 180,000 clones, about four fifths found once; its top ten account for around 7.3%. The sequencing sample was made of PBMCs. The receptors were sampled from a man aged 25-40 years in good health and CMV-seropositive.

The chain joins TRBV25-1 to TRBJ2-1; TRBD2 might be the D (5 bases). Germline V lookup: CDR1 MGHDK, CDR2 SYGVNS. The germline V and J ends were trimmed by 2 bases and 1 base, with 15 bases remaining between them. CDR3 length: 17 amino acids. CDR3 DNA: TGTGCCAGCAGTGAAAAAGAGCGGAAGGCGTCCTACAATGAGCAGTTCTTC. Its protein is CASSEKERKASYNEQFF.

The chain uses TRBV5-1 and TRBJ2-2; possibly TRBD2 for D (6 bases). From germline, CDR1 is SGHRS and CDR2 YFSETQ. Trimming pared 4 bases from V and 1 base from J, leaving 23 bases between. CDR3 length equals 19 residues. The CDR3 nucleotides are TGCGCCAGCAGCCCTGGACGAGCCTACGGGACTCAGAACACCGGGGAGCTGTTTTTT. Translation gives CASSPGRAYGTQNTGELFF.

CDR3: CASSLSKGESDQPQHF. The CDR3 DNA reads as TGTGCCAGCAGTTTATCGAAGGGAGAATCGGATCAGCCCCAGCATTTT. This chain connects TRBV27 to TRBJ1-5; D not resolved. Per the germline V gene, CDR1 is MNHEY and CDR2 is SMNVEV (reference sequence). There are 16 residues in the CDR3. V lost 0 bases and J 5 bases, leaving 14 bases between the germline ends.

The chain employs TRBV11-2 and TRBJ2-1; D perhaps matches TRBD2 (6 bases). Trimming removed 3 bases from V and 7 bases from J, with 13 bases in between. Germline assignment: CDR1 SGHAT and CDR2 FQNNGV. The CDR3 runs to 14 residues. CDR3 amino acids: CASSFAGLGNEQFF. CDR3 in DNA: TGTGCCAGCAGCTTCGCGGGACTTGGGAATGAGCAGTTCTTC. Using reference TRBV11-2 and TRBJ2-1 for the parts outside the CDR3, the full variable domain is EAGVAQSPRYKIIEKRQSVAFWCNPISGHATLYWYQQILGQGPKLLIQFQNNGVVDDSQLPKDRFSAERLKGVDSTLKIQPAKLEDSAVYLCASSFAGLGNEQFFGPGTRLTVL.

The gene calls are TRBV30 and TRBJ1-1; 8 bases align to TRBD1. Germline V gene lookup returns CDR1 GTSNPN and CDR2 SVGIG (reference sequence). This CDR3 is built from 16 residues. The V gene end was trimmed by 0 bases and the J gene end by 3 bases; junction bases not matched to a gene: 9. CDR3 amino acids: CAWSVRHRGTDTEAFF. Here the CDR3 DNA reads TGTGCCTGGAGTGTACGTCACAGGGGGACGGACACTGAAGCTTTCTTT.

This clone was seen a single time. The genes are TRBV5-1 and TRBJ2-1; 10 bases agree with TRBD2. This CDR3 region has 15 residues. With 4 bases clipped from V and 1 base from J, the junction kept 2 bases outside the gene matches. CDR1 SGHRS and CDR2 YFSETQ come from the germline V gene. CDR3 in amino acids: CASSPLAGSYNEQFF. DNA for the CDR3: TGCGCCAGCAGCCCACTAGCGGGGTCCTACAATGAGCAGTTCTTC.

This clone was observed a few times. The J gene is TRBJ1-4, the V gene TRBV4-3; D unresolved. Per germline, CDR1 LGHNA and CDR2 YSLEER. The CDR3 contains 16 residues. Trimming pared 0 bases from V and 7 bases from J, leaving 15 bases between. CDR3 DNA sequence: TGCGCCAGCAGCCAAGATAAGCGGAGAACCCTTGAAAAACTGTTTTTT. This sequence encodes CASSQDKRRTLEKLFF.

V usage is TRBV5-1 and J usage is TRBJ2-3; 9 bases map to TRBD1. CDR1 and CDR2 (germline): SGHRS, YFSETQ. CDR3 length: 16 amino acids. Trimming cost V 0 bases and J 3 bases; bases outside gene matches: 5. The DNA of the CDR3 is TGCGCCAGCAGCTTGGGACAGGGGGTGAGGACAGATACGCAGTATTTT. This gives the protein CASSLGQGVRTDTQYF.

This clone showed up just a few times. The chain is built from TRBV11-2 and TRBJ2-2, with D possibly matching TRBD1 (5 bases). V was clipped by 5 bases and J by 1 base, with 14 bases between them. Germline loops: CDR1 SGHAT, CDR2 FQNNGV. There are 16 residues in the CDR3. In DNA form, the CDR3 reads TGTGCCAGCAGCCTCCGTGGGGCCCTGAACACCGGGGAGCTGTTTTTT. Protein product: CASSLRGALNTGELFF.

The CDR3 protein is CASSPWSTGNTDTQYF. The DNA of the CDR3 is TGTGCCAGCTCACCGTGGTCGACAGGTAACACAGATACGCAGTATTTT. The chain joins TRBV18 to TRBJ2-3; possibly TRBD1 for D (6 bases). Trimming cost V 3 bases and J 2 bases, with 15 bases left between them. The CDR3 is 16 amino acids. Germline lookup yields CDR1 KGHSH and CDR2 LQKENI.

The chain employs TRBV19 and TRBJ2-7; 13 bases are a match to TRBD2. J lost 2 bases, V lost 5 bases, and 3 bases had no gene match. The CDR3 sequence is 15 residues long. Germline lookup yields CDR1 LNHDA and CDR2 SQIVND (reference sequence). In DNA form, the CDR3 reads TGTGCCAGTAGTTCCGGACTAGCGGGAGCCTACGAGCAGTACTTC. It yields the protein CASSSGLAGAYEQYF.

The CDR3 region is CASQTGGTNNEQFF. In DNA form, the CDR3 reads TGTGCCAGCCAGACAGGGGGCACCAACAATGAGCAGTTCTTC. The rearrangement links TRBV27 to TRBJ2-1; 10 nucleotides align to TRBD1. The CDR3 runs to 14 residues. Per the germline V gene, CDR1 is MNHEY and CDR2 is SMNVEV (reference sequence). Unmatched junction bases numbered 6, after V lost 8 bases and J lost 5 bases.

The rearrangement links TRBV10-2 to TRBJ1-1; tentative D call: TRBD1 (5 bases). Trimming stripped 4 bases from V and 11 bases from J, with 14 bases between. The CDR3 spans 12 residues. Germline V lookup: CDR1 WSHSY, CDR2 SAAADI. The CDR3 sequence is CASSGGTLWAFF. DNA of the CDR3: TGCGCCAGCAGTGGGGGCACCTTATGGGCTTTCTTT.

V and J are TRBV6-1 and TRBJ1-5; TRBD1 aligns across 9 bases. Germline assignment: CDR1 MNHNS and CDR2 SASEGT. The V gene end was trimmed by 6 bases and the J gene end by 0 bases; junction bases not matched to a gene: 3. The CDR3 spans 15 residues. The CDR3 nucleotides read TGTGCCAGCAGGGGGGGACAGGGTAGCAATCAGCCCCAGCATTTT. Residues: CASRGGQGSNQPQHF.

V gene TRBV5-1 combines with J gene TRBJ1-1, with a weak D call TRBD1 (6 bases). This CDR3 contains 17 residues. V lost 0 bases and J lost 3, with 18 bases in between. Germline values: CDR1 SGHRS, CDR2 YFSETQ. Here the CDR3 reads CASSLASGGRGYTEAFF. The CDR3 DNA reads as TGCGCCAGCAGCTTGGCCAGCGGGGGGCGGGGGTACACTGAAGCTTTCTTT.

CDR3 residues: CASSRLLASDTQYF. CDR3 bases: TGTGCCAGCAGTCGCTTACTAGCGTCAGATACGCAGTATTTT. The rearrangement links TRBV2 to TRBJ2-3; 7 positions agree with TRBD2. CDR3 length: 14 residues. Germline assignment: CDR1 SNHLY and CDR2 FYNNEI. Trimming removed 5 bases from V and 4 bases from J; junction bases left unmatched: 6.

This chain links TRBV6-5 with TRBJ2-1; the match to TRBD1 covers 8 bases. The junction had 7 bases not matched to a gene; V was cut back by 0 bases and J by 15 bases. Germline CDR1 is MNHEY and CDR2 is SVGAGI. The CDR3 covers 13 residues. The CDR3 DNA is TGTGCCAGCAGTTACTCCGAGGGACAGGTCCGGTTCTTC. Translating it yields CASSYSEGQVRFF.

Here the CDR3 DNA reads TGTGCCAGCAGCTTAAAACTAGCGGGGTATAATGAGCAGTTCTTC. Its protein product is CASSLKLAGYNEQFF. This chain uses TRBV4-2 with TRBJ2-1; 10 bases line up with TRBD2. Germline-derived CDR1 and CDR2 are LGHNA and YNFKEQ. V lost 5 bases to trimming and J lost 7 bases; unmatched junction nucleotides: 8. The CDR3 sequence is 15 residues long.

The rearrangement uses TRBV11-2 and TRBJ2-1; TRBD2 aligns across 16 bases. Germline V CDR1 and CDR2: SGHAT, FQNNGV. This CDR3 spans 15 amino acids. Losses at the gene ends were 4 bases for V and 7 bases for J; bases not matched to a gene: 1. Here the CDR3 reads CASSWGLAGGNEQFF. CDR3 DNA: TGTGCCAGCAGCTGGGGACTAGCGGGGGGGAATGAGCAGTTCTTC.

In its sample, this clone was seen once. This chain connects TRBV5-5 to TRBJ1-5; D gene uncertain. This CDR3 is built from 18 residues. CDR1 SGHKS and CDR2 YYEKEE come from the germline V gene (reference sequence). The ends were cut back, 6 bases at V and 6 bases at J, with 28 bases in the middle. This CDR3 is CASTIIKVSATGGQPQHF. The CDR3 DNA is TGTGCCAGCACCATAATAAAGGTGTCAGCCACGGGAGGTCAGCCCCAGCATTTT.

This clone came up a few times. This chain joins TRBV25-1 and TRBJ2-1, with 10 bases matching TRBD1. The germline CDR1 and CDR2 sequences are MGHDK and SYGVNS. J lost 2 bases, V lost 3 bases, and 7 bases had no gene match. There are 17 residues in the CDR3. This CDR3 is CASSETGTGVPYNEQFF. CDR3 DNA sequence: TGTGCCAGCAGTGAGACCGGGACAGGGGTGCCCTACAATGAGCAGTTCTTC. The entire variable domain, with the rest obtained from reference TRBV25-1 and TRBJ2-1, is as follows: EADIYQTPRYLVIGTGKKITLECSQTMGHDKMYWYQQDPGMELHLIHYSYGVNSTEKGDLSSESTVSRIRTEHFPLTLESARPSHTSQYLCASSETGTGVPYNEQFFGPGTRLTVL.

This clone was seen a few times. The CDR3 sequence: CASGGLHGGSDEQYF. CDR3 nucleotide sequence: TGTGCTAGTGGGGGACTTCATGGGGGGAGCGACGAGCAGTACTTC. This chain links TRBV12-5 with TRBJ2-7, with a weak D call TRBD2 (6 bases). Germline assignment: CDR1 LGHNT and CDR2 FRNRAP. Between the trimmed V and J ends, which lost 6 bases and 5 bases, there was a span of 20 bases. CDR3 length equals 15 residues.

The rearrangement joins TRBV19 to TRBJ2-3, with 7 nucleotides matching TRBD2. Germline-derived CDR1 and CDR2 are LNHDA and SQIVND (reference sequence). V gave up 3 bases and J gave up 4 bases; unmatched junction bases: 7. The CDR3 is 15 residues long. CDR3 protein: CASSIRGAGPDTQYF. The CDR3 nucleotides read TGTGCCAGTAGTATCCGGGGAGCGGGGCCAGATACGCAGTATTTT.

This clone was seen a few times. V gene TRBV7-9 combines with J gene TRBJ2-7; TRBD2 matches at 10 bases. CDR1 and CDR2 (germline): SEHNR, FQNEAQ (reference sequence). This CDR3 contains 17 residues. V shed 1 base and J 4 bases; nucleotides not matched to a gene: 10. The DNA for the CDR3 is TGTGCCAGCAGCTTAGAGCGGGCTAGCGGGGGTCTTTACGAGCAGTACTTC. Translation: CASSLERASGGLYEQYF.

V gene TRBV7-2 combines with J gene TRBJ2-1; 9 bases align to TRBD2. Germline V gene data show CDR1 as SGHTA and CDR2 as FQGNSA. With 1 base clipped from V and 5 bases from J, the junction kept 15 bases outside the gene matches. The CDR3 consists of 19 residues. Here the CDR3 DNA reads TGTGCCAGCAGCTTAGTAGGTAGCGGGAGTGGAATCGCCCACAATGAGCAGTTCTTC. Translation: CASSLVGSGSGIAHNEQFF.

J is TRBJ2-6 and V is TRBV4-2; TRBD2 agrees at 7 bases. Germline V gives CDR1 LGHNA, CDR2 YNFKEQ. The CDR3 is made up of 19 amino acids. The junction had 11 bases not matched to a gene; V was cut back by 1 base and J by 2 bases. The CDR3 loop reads CASSQGIRGVVAGANVLTF. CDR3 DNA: TGTGCCAGCAGCCAAGGGATCCGGGGGGTCGTTGCTGGGGCCAACGTCCTGACTTTC.

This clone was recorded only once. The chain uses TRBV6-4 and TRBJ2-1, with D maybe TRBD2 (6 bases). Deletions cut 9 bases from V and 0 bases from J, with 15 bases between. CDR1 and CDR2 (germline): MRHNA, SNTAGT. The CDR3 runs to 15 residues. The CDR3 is CARGGWPVSYNEQFF. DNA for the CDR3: TGTGCCAGGGGAGGTTGGCCTGTCTCCTACAATGAGCAGTTCTTC.

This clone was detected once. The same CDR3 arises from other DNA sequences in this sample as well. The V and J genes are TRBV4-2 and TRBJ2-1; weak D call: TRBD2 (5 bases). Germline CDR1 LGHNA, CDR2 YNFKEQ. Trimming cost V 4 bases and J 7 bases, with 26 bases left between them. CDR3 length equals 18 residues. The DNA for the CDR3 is TGTGCCAGCAGCCTCCGAGGAGGCCGCGCCGGACTGGCTAATGAGCAGTTCTTC. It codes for CASSLRGGRAGLANEQFF.

DNA for the CDR3: TGCGCCAGCAGCCGGACAGTCTACAATGAGCAGTTCTTC. Translating it yields CASSRTVYNEQFF. The chain employs TRBV4-3 and TRBJ2-1; perhaps TRBD1 as D (6 bases). Germline-derived CDR1 and CDR2 are LGHNA and YSLEER. V lost 4 bases to trimming and J lost 3 bases, with 7 bases between them. CDR3 length equals 13 residues.

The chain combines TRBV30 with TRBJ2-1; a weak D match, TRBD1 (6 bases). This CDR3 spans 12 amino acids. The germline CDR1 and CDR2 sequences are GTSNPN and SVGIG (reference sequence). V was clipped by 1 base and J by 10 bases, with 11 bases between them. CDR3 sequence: CAWSEGDGEQFF. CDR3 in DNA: TGTGCCTGGAGTGAGGGGGATGGGGAGCAGTTCTTC.